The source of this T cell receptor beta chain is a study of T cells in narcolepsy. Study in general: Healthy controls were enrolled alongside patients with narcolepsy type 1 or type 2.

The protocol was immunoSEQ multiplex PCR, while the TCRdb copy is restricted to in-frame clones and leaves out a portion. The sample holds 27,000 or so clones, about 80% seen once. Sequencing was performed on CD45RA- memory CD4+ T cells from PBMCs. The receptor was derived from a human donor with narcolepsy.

The CDR3, as DNA: TGTGCCAGCAGTTTTGAGAGGGGCTCCTACGAGCAGTACTTC. This sequence encodes CASSFERGSYEQYF. V is TRBV27 and J is TRBJ2-7, with D perhaps given as TRBD1 or TRBD2 (5 bases each). CDR1 and CDR2 from the germline V gene are MNHEY and SMNVEV (reference sequence). The CDR3 is made up of 14 amino acids. Trimming shortened V by 3 bases and J by 0 bases, and 9 bases separated the two germline ends.